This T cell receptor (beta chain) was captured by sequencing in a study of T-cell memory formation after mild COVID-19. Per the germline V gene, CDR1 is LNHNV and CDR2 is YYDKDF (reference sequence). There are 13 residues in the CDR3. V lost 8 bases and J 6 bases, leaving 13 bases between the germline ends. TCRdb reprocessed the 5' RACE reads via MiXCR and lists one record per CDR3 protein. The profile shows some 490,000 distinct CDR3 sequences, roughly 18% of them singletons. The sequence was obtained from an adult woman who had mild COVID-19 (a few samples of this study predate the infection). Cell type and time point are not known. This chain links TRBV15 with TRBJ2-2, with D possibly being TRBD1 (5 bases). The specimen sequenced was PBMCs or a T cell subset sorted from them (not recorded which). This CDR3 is CATFSGQSGELFF. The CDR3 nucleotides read TGTGCCACCTTTTCTGGACAATCCGGGGAGCTGTTTTTT.